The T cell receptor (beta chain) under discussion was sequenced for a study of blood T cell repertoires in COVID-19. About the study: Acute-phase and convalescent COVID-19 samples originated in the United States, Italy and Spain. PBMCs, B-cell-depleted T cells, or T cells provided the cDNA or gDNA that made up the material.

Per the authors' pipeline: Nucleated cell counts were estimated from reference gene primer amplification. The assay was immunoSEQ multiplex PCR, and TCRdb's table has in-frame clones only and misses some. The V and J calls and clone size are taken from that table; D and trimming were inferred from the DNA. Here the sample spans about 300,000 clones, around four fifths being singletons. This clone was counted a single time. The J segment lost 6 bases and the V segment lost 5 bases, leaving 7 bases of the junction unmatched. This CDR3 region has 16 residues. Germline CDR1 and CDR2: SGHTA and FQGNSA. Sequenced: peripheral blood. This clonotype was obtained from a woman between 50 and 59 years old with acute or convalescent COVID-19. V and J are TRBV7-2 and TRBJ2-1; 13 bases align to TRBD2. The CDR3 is CASSPWTSGGSNEQFF. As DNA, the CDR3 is TGTGCCAGCAGCCCTTGGACTAGCGGGGGTTCCAATGAGCAGTTCTTC.